The rows below give T cell receptor beta chains drawn from one sample of a study of cytomegalovirus exposure and HLA in healthy donors. TCRdb keeps only in-frame clones here, not all; method: immunoSEQ multiplex PCR. This table has fewer than 250,000 clones, approximately 85% appearing once. The sequencing input was PBMCs. The source of these receptors is a man between 18 and 35 years old in good health and CMV-seronegative. Both conserved end residues are part of each CDR3. The order of the fields is V gene, J gene, D gene, CDR3 protein. A D gene is named only where the DNA matches it firmly.

>TRBV28|.|.
CASSGTTTYEQYF
>TRBV7-9|TRBJ2-3|TRBD2
CASSASSGSTDTQYF
>TRBV11-1|TRBJ2-1|TRBD2
CASSLLAGGTYNEQFF
>TRBV11-2|TRBJ2-3|TRBD2
CASRIGGERGTDTQYF
>TRBV6-5|TRBJ1-1|TRBD1
CASSSHAGGTEAFF
>TRBV10-2|TRBJ2-5|.
CASNFYGWETQYF
>TRBV9|TRBJ2-7|.
CASSPSDRDYEQYF
>TRBV18|TRBJ1-2|TRBD1
CASSPTGTARNYGYTF
>TRBV20-1|TRBJ1-1|.
CSARGGTEAFF
>TRBV2|TRBJ2-2|.
CASTVEGSGELFF